The following is a T cell receptor (beta chain) sequence with its context. This specimen belongs to a study of glioma-infiltrating T cells after dendritic cell vaccination. The method was immunoSEQ multiplex PCR; TCRdb's version includes in-frame clones alone and lacks a portion of them. The sample consists of around 73,000 clones, over 75% of them appearing once. Per germline, CDR1 MNHEY and CDR2 SMNVEV (reference sequence). The V end lost 5 bases, the J end lost 10 bases, and 23 bases lay between the germline ends. This CDR3 spans 15 amino acids. Source: blood, taken before dendritic cell vaccination. The V gene is TRBV27, the J gene TRBJ1-1; weak D call: TRBD1 (5 bases). The sequence came from a human donor with glioblastoma. CDR3 coding DNA: TGTGCCAGCAGTCCAATCACGGACACGAAGGGGATAGCTTTCTTT. This translates into CASSPITDTKGIAFF.